This T cell receptor (beta chain) was identified during a study of OX40 agonist ivuxolimab in advanced cancers. Sequencing was performed with immunoSEQ multiplex PCR; in TCRdb, only in-frame clones are kept and a portion is missing. The sample holds 15,000 to 20,000 clones, just under 80% seen once. Germline assignment: CDR1 SGHDT and CDR2 YYEEEE. The V gene lost 4 bases and the J gene lost 7 bases, with 14 bases spanning the gap. CDR3 length equals 13 residues. The origin of this receptor is an adult with an advanced solid tumor such as melanoma, head and neck, liver or kidney cancer. The material sequenced was CD4+ or CD8+ T cells sorted from blood, taken in a trial of the OX40 agonist ivuxolimab. V usage is TRBV5-6 and J usage is TRBJ1-1; possibly TRBD1 for D (5 bases). This CDR3 reads CASSPLGTIEAFF. Here the CDR3 DNA reads TGTGCCAGCAGCCCCCTGGGGACGATTGAAGCTTTCTTT.